A single sample gave rise to the 21 T cell receptor beta chains below, sequenced in a study of spatial heterogeneity in lung cancer. As for time point: sample taken at primary tumor resection. Unsorted samples of tumor, nontumor lung or frozen PBMC had their whole RNA sequenced. One entry per CDR3 protein results from TCRdb running MiXCR on the 5' RACE reads. In the table there are some 47,000 distinct CDR3 sequences, roughly 7.2% of which are singletons. Sample: PBMCs, taken at surgery. The receptors shown here come from a female donor with early-stage non-small cell lung cancer.

This clonotype was detected many times. The V and J genes are TRBV6-5 and TRBJ1-1; TRBD1 aligns across 8 bases. Germline CDR1 is MNHEY and CDR2 is SVGAGI. After removal of 6 bases from V and 1 base from J, the junction contained 4 bases not matched to a gene. The CDR3 runs to 14 residues. The CDR3 DNA sequence: TGTGCCAGCAGCCGGGGGACAGGGAACACTGAAGCTTTCTTT. Protein sequence: CASSRGTGNTEAFF.

This clonotype occurred a few times. The CDR3 loop is CASAGLVRDEQYF. The CDR3 coding sequence is TGCGCCAGCGCTGGACTGGTCAGGGACGAGCAGTACTTC. The chain links TRBV5-1 to TRBJ2-7; D might be TRBD1 or TRBD2, each matching 5 bases. The CDR3 length is 13 residues. V lost 7 bases, J lost 5 bases, and 16 bases lay in between. Germline V CDR1 and CDR2: SGHRS, YFSETQ.

This clonotype was detected only a few times. This rearrangement joins TRBV5-6 to TRBJ2-1; 15 nucleotides line up with TRBD2. CDR3 length equals 16 residues. V was clipped by 4 bases and J by 9 bases; unmatched bases: 8. Germline V gene data show CDR1 as SGHDT and CDR2 as YYEEEE. As DNA, the CDR3 is TGTGCCAGCAGCATACGGACTAGCGGGGGGGTGGTTGAGCAGTTCTTC. This encodes CASSIRTSGGVVEQFF.

The rearrangement uses TRBV20-1 and TRBJ1-2; TRBD1 agrees at 7 bases. The CDR3 is made up of 13 amino acids. J gave up 4 bases and V 2 bases, and 4 bases lay outside the gene matches. Germline loops: CDR1 DFQATT, CDR2 SNEGSKA (reference sequence). CDR3 in DNA: TGCAGTGCTAGACGGGGACAGATCTATGGCTACACCTTC. It translates to CSARRGQIYGYTF.

This clonotype was counted between two and nine times. Here the CDR3 reads CASSLSVEKLFF. For the CDR3, the DNA is TGTGCCAGCAGCTTAAGCGTCGAAAAACTGTTTTTT. This chain uses TRBV7-9 with TRBJ1-4; D is unclear. The CDR3 length is 12 residues. Germline V gene sequence: CDR1 SEHNR, CDR2 FQNEAQ (reference sequence). Trimming stripped 2 bases from V and 8 bases from J, with 6 bases between.

This sequence joins TRBV5-6 and TRBJ2-4; D ambiguous. Trimming cost V 3 bases and J 2 bases, with 3 bases left between them. The germline V gene has CDR1 SGHDT and CDR2 YYEEEE. This CDR3 is 12 amino acids long. The CDR3 sequence is CASSSSKNIQYF. CDR3 DNA: TGTGCCAGCAGCTCCTCCAAAAACATTCAGTACTTC.

V and J are TRBV20-1 and TRBJ2-1, with 7 bases lining up with TRBD1. The length of the CDR3 is 15 residues. CDR1 DFQATT and CDR2 SNEGSKA come from the germline V gene (reference sequence). Trimming at V came to 8 bases and at J to 2 bases, leaving 12 bases not matched to a gene. CDR3 in amino acids: CSSSSGQDTYNEQFF. CDR3 nucleotide sequence: TGCAGTTCCAGTTCCGGACAGGACACCTACAATGAGCAGTTCTTC.

This clonotype has a handful of counts. The chain has TRBV4-3 and TRBJ1-2, with D possibly being TRBD1 (6 bases). The germline gives CDR1 LGHNA, CDR2 YSLEER. This CDR3 region has 13 residues. V was shortened by 0 bases and J by 6 bases, with 8 bases between the two germline ends. The CDR3 sequence is CASSQEQGNGYTF. CDR3 sequence (DNA): TGCGCCAGCAGCCAAGAGCAGGGGAATGGCTACACCTTC.

The V gene is TRBV5-1, the J gene TRBJ1-6; D unresolved. The germline gives CDR1 SGHRS, CDR2 YFSETQ. This CDR3 comprises 13 residues. The V and J ends lost 2 bases and 10 bases respectively, with 10 bases between them. The DNA of the CDR3 is TGCGCCAGCAGCTTAACGGGAGACTCACCCCTCCACTTT. Residues: CASSLTGDSPLHF.

V gene TRBV5-6 combines with J gene TRBJ2-5; D possibly corresponds to TRBD1 (5 bases). Trimming took off 4 bases at V and 5 bases at J, with 12 bases between the two ends. CDR3 length equals 13 residues. Per germline, CDR1 SGHDT and CDR2 YYEEEE. CDR3 protein: CASSETGGETQYF. The CDR3 DNA follows: TGTGCCAGCAGCGAAACAGGTGGTGAGACCCAGTACTTC.

This chain connects TRBV9 to TRBJ2-1; possibly TRBD1 for D (6 bases). Trimming cost V 0 bases and J 9 bases, with 25 bases left between them. Germline assignment: CDR1 SGDLS and CDR2 YYNGEE. The CDR3 contains 18 residues. The CDR3 nucleotides are TGTGCCAGCAGCGTAGACCCGGACAGCGCTGGCGATACAATTGAGCAGTTCTTC. This translates into CASSVDPDSAGDTIEQFF.

This clonotype was observed at least ten times. V is TRBV27 and J is TRBJ2-7; D possibly matches TRBD1 or TRBD2 (6 bases each). This CDR3 is built from 15 residues. The ends were cut back, 3 bases at V and 7 bases at J, with 19 bases in the middle. Germline V gene lookup returns CDR1 MNHEY and CDR2 SMNVEV (reference sequence). CDR3 sequence: CASSFGGQPSLEQYF. The CDR3 DNA reads TGTGCCAGCAGTTTTGGGGGGCAGCCCAGTTTGGAGCAGTACTTC.

Only a few counts were recorded for this clonotype. The V gene is TRBV3-1, the J gene TRBJ1-6; no firm D call. Trimming pared 2 bases from V and 0 bases from J, leaving 14 bases between. The germline V gene encodes CDR1 LGHDT and CDR2 YNNKEL (reference sequence). The CDR3 spans 18 residues. The CDR3 loop is CASSQYPSSSSYNSPLHF. The CDR3 bases are TGTGCCAGCAGCCAATACCCGTCCAGCAGCTCCTATAATTCACCCCTCCACTTT.

This clonotype was seen a handful of times. The genes are TRBV7-9 and TRBJ1-1, with D tentatively TRBD1 (6 bases). Trimming shortened V by 2 bases and J by 4 bases, and 11 bases separated the two germline ends. Germline CDR1 reads SEHNR; CDR2 reads FQNEAQ (reference sequence). The CDR3 consists of 14 residues. CDR3 amino acids: CASSLLGGVTEAFF. The CDR3 nucleotides read TGTGCCAGCAGCTTATTGGGGGGCGTCACTGAAGCTTTCTTT.

The chain has TRBV30 and TRBJ2-3, with TRBD2 matching 13 bases. The V segment lost 2 bases and the J segment 6 bases; nucleotides outside the gene matches: 20. Germline loops: CDR1 GTSNPN, CDR2 SVGIG (reference sequence). This CDR3 spans 20 amino acids. CDR3 DNA: TGTGCCTGGAGTCGACCCGGACTAGCGGGGGCCCGTGAACGTCGGGATACGCAGTATTTT. Residues: CAWSRPGLAGARERRDTQYF.

This clonotype was seen ten or more times. V and J are TRBV5-1 and TRBJ2-1, with TRBD1 matching 9 bases. The CDR3 totals 16 residues. The junction had 5 bases not matched to a gene; V was cut back by 2 bases and J by 2 bases. From germline, CDR1 is SGHRS and CDR2 YFSETQ. CDR3 in amino acids: CASSFVGTGTYNEQFF. CDR3 coding DNA: TGCGCCAGCAGCTTTGTAGGGACAGGGACCTACAATGAGCAGTTCTTC. The full variable domain, rest sourced from reference TRBV5-1 and TRBJ2-1, is KAGVTQTPRYLIKTRGQQVTLSCSPISGHRSVSWYQQTPGQGLQFLFEYFSETQRNKGNFPGRFSGRQFSNSRSEMNVSTLELGDSALYLCASSFVGTGTYNEQFFGPGTRLTVL.

Many counts were recorded for this clonotype. This rearrangement joins TRBV20-1 to TRBJ2-7, with 12 bases matching TRBD1. CDR1 and CDR2 (germline): DFQATT, SNEGSKA (reference sequence). The CDR3 is 15 amino acids. Trimming cost V 3 bases and J 3 bases; bases outside gene matches: 6. In DNA form, the CDR3 reads TGCAGTGCTAGCTGGGACAGGGGGCTCAACTACGAGCAGTACTTC. Protein: CSASWDRGLNYEQYF.

This clonotype was found a few times. This chain uses TRBV20-1 with TRBJ2-7; 8 bases map to TRBD2. V shed 6 bases and J 5 bases; nucleotides not matched to a gene: 6. Germline V gene data show CDR1 as DFQATT and CDR2 as SNEGSKA (reference sequence). CDR3 length: 12 residues. The CDR3 DNA sequence: TGCAGTGCCAGGAGTAGCGGGAACGAGCAGTACTTC. Protein product: CSARSSGNEQYF.

This clonotype was recorded many times. The chain joins TRBV7-2 to TRBJ2-7; D is tentatively TRBD1 or TRBD2 (6 bases each). Trimming pared 1 base from V and 4 bases from J, leaving 17 bases between. The CDR3 has 16 amino acids. The V gene's germline CDR1 is SGHTA and CDR2 FQGNSA. The CDR3 reads CASSLETVRGLYEQYF. CDR3 DNA sequence: TGTGCCAGCAGCTTAGAGACAGTCCGGGGGCTTTACGAGCAGTACTTC. Variable domain in full (rest from reference TRBV7-2 and TRBJ2-7): GAGVSQSPSNKVTEKGKDVELRCDPISGHTALYWYRQSLGQGLEFLIYFQGNSAPDKSGLPSDRFSAERTGGSVSTLTIQRTQQEDSAVYLCASSLETVRGLYEQYFGPGTRLTVT.

This chain connects TRBV5-1 to TRBJ2-7, with TRBD2 identical over 13 bases. CDR3 length: 14 residues. The germline V gene encodes CDR1 SGHRS and CDR2 YFSETQ. V shed 6 bases, J shed 5 bases, and the junction held 5 bases outside the gene matches. For the CDR3, the DNA is TGCGCCAGCAACCCGGGACTAGCGGGACACGAGCAGTACTTC. Translation gives CASNPGLAGHEQYF. The full variable domain, completed using reference TRBV5-1 and TRBJ2-7, is KAGVTQTPRYLIKTRGQQVTLSCSPISGHRSVSWYQQTPGQGLQFLFEYFSETQRNKGNFPGRFSGRQFSNSRSEMNVSTLELGDSALYLCASNPGLAGHEQYFGPGTRLTVT.

V gene TRBV20-1 combines with J gene TRBJ2-7; maybe TRBD1 (6 bases). Germline CDR1 and CDR2: DFQATT and SNEGSKA (reference sequence). V lost 6 bases, J lost 5 bases, and 20 bases lay in between. This CDR3 is 14 amino acids long. The CDR3 DNA follows: TGCAGTGCCCAGGTCGTTGGGGGCGTGGACGAGCAGTACTTC. Protein product: CSAQVVGGVDEQYF.